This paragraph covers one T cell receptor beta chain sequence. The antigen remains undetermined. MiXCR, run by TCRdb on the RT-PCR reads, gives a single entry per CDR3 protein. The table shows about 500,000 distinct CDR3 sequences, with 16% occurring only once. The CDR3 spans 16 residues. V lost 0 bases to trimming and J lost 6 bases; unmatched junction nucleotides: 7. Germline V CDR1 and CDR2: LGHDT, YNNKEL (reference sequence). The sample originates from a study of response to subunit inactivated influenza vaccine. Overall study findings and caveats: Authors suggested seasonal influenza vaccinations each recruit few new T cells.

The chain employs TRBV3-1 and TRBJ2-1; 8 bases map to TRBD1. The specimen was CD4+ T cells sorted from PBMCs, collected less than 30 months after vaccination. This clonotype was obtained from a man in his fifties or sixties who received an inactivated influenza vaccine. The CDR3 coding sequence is TGTGCCAGCAGCCAAGATTGGACAGGGTATGGCAATGAGCAGTTCTTC. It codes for CASSQDWTGYGNEQFF.